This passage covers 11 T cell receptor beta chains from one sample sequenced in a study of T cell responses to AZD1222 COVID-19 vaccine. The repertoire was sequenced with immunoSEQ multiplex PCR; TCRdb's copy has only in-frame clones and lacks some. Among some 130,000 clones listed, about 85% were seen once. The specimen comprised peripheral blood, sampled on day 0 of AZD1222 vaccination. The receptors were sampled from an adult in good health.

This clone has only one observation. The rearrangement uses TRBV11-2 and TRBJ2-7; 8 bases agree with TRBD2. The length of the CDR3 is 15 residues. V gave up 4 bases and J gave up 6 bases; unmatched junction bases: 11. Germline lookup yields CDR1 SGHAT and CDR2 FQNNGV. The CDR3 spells CASSYRGAGAGEQYF. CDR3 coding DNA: TGTGCCAGCAGCTACCGGGGAGCGGGAGCCGGCGAGCAGTACTTC.

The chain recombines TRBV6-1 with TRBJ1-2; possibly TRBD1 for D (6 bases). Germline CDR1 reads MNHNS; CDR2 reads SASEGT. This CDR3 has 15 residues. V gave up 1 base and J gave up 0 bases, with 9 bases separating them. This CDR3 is CASSEEGGANYGYTF. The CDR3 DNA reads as TGTGCCAGCAGTGAAGAGGGGGGCGCTAACTATGGCTACACCTTC.

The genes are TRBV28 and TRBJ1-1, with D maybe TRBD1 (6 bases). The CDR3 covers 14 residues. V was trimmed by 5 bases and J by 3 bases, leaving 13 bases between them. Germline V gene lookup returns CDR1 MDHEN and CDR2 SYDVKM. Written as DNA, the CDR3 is TGTGCCAGCAGTCCCCTCGGGGGGCACACTGAAGCTTTCTTT. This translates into CASSPLGGHTEAFF.

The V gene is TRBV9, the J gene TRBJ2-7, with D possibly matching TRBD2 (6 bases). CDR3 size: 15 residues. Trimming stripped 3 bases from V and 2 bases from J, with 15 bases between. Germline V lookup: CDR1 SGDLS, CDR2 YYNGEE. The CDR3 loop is CASSARDSTTYEQYF. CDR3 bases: TGTGCCAGCAGCGCGAGGGACTCCACAACCTACGAGCAGTACTTC.

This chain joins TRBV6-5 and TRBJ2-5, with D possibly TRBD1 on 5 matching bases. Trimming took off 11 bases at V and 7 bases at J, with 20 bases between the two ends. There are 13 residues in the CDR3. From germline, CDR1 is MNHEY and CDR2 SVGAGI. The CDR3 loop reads CAGRTSPQRTQYF. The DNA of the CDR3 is TGTGCCGGCCGGACATCCCCCCAGAGGACCCAGTACTTC.

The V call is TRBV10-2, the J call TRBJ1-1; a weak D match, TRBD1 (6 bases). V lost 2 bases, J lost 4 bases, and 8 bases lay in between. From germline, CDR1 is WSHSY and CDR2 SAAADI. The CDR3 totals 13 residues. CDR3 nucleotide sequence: TGCGCCAGCAGTGAGGCACAGGGCACTGAAGCTTTCTTT. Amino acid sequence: CASSEAQGTEAFF.

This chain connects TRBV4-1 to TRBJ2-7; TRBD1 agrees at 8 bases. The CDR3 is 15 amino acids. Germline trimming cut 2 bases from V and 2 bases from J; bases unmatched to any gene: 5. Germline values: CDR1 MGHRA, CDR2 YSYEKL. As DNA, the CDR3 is TGCGCCAGCAGCCAAACCACGGGACAGGCCTACGAGCAGTACTTC. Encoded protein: CASSQTTGQAYEQYF.

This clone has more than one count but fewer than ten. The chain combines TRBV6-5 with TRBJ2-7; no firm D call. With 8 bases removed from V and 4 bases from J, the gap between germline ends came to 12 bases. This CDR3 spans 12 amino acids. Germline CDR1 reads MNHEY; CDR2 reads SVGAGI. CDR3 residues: CASESRGYEQYF. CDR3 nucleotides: TGTGCCAGCGAGAGTAGAGGATACGAGCAGTACTTC.

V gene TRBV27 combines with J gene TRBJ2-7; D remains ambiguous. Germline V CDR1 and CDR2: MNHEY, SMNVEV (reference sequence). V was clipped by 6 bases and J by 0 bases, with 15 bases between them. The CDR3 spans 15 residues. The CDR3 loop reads CASRYGSLGSYEQYF. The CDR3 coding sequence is TGTGCCAGCAGGTACGGGTCCCTGGGCTCCTACGAGCAGTACTTC.

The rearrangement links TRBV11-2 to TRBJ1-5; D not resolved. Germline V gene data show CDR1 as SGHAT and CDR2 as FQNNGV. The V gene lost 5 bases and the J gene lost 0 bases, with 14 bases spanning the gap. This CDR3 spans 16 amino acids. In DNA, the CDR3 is TGTGCCAGCAGCCTAGCGCCAGACTATAGCAATCAGCCCCAGCATTTT. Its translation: CASSLAPDYSNQPQHF.

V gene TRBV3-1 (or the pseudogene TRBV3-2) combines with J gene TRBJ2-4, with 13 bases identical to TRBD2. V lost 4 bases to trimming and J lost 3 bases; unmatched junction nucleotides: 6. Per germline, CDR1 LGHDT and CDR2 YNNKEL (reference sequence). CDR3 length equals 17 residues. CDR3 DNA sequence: TGTGCCAGCAGCCTTGGACTAGCGGGAGTGGGCAAAAACATTCAGTACTTC. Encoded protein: CASSLGLAGVGKNIQYF.